These T cell receptor beta chains were read from a single sample in a study of post-analysis software for immune sequencing data. TCRdb analysed the PCR reads with MiXCR anew, one entry per CDR3 protein. The repertoire holds approximately 770,000 distinct CDR3 sequences, 46% seen once, with 4.9% in the top ten. Sequencing input: blood. The receptors were sampled from a girl aged 10 to 17 with multiple sclerosis. The conserved cysteine and the conserved F or W are not part of the CDR3 here. Size tells how often a clone was seen (once, few, many) or the class of an expanded clone, and some rows leave it out.

cdr3_length,j_call,v_call,clone_size,cdr3_aa
12,TRBJ2-7,TRBV5-1,.,ASSFAQGSYEQY
12,TRBJ2-5,TRBV29-1,.,SVEDRNRRETQY
11,TRBJ2-5,TRBV27,few,ASSWGNRETQY
12,TRBJ1-2,TRBV12-5,.,ASGLGTGPYGYT
14,TRBJ2-5,TRBV7-2,.,ASSFLAGGLEETQY
14,TRBJ2-5,TRBV29-1,.,SARPRLAGGPQTQY
12,TRBJ2-1,TRBV27,.,ASSGTSGTDEQF
10,TRBJ1-4,TRBV7-9,.,AGQKGNEKLF
12,TRBJ2-3,TRBV5-1,once,ASSCSGRDDTQY
12,.,TRBV9,few,ASSAGGSPETQY
12,TRBJ2-1,TRBV29-1,.,SVAVLSRVDEQF
12,TRBJ2-1,TRBV12-3/TRBV12-4,.,ASSFGLAGNEQF
11,TRBJ2-1,TRBV5-1,.,ASSPSPGNEQF
14,TRBJ2-1,TRBV27,.,ASSLVSSNSYNEQF
16,TRBJ1-2,TRBV25-1,.,ASSESSLGVRDLYGYT
8,TRBJ2-1,TRBV28,.,ALYVYEQF
12,TRBJ2-7,TRBV27,.,ASRDGKGSYEQY
14,TRBJ2-3,TRBV24-1,.,ATSPTSGKSTDTQY
11,TRBJ1-2,TRBV13,few,ASSPQDTYGYT
12,TRBJ2-7,TRBV18,few,ASSPMEGSYEQY
12,TRBJ2-2,TRBV27,.,ASSLKGGTGELF
16,TRBJ1-3,TRBV15,once,ATSGRGFSTDSGNTIY
12,TRBJ2-5,TRBV28,.,ASSKNHPGVTQY
16,TRBJ2-1,TRBV3-1,.,ASSQSLAGVPAYNEQF
12,TRBJ2-7,TRBV6-5,few,ASSYSSRIYEQY
12,TRBJ2-3,TRBV10-3,.,AIRGGQGYDTQY
15,TRBJ1-2,TRBV7-3,few,ASSFYWGGLRDYGYT
13,TRBJ2-4,TRBV7-2,.,ASSSEQGSGNIQY
12,TRBJ1-1,TRBV13,.,ASSLGQSGQEAF
12,TRBJ2-7,TRBV29-1,.,SVGGRGTSYEQY
15,TRBJ2-7,TRBV20-1,few,SAILAQSSGGSYEQY
13,TRBJ2-7,TRBV20-1,.,SARGPQGARNEQY
10,TRBJ2-7,TRBV7-9,.,ASSRQGAEQY
13,TRBJ2-1,TRBV14,.,ASSQEGVVGNEQF
12,TRBJ2-5,TRBV20-1,.,SAPGLVSQETQY
15,TRBJ2-2,TRBV5-1,.,ASSSSPTRGFTGELF
14,.,TRBV11-3,.,ASSLSTSGSRETQY
12,TRBJ1-4,TRBV3-1,.,ASSPQGPNEKLF
15,TRBJ2-6,TRBV7-2,.,ASSLANTGSGANVLT
12,TRBJ2-7,TRBV20-1,.,SARRRSQSYEQY
11,TRBJ2-3,TRBV4-3,.,ASSQAGADTPY
13,TRBJ2-3,TRBV5-1,.,ASSSGGREADTQY
13,TRBJ2-1,TRBV9,few,ASSVGVDGRHEQF
12,TRBJ2-7,TRBV5-4,.,ASSRGGSFGEQY
12,TRBJ2-1,TRBV20-1,.,SAPRTTDYNEQF
12,TRBJ2-1,TRBV27,.,ASSLGSRNNEQF
13,TRBJ2-4,TRBV12-3/TRBV12-4,.,ASSFGGPSPGEQY